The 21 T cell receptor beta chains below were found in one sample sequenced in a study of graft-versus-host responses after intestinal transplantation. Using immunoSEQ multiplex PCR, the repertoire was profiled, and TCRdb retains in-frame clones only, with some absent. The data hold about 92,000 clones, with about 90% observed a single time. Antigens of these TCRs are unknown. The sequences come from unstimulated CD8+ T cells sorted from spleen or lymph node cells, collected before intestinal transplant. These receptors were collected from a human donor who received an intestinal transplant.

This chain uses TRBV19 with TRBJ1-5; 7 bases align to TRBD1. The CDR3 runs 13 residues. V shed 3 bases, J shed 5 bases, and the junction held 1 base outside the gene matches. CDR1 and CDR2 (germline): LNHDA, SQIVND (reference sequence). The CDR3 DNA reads TGTGCCAGTAGTATCGGACAGGATCAGCCCCAGCATTTT. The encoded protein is CASSIGQDQPQHF.

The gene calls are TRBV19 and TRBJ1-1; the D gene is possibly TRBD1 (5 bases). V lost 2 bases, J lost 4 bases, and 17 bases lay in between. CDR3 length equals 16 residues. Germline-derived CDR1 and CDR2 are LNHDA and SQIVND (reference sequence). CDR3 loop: CASSIRGIGQGTEAFF. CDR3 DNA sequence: TGTGCCAGTAGTATACGTGGGATCGGTCAGGGCACTGAAGCTTTCTTT.

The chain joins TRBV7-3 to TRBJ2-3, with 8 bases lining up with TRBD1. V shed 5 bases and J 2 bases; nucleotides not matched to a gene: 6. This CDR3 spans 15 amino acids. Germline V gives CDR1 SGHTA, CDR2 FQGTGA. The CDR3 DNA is TGTGCCAGCAGCGCGACAGGGGTTGTCACAGATACGCAGTATTTT. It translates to CASSATGVVTDTQYF.

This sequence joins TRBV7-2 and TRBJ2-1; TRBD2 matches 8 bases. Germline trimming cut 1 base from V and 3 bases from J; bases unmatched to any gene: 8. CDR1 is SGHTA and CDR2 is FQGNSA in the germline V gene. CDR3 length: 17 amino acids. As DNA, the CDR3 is TGTGCCAGCAGCTTAGGGGTTTGGCGGGAGGTCTACAATGAGCAGTTCTTC. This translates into CASSLGVWREVYNEQFF.

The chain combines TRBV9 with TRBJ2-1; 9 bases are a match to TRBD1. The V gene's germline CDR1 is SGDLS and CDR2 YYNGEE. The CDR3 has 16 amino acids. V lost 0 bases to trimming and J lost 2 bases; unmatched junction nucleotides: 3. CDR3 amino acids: CASSVGGQGTYNEQFF. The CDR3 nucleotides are TGTGCCAGCAGCGTAGGGGGACAGGGAACCTACAATGAGCAGTTCTTC. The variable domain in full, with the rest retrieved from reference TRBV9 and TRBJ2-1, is DSGVTQTPKHLITATGQRVTLRCSPRSGDLSVYWYQQSLDQGLQFLIQYYNGEERAKGNILERFSAQQFPDLHSELNLSSLELGDSALYFCASSVGGQGTYNEQFFGPGTRLTVL.

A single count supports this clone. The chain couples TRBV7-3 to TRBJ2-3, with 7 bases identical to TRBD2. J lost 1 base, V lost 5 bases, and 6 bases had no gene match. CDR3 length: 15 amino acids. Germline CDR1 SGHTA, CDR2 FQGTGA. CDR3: CASSQVGGGTDTQYF. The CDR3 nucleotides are TGTGCCAGCAGCCAAGTTGGGGGGGGCACAGATACGCAGTATTTT.

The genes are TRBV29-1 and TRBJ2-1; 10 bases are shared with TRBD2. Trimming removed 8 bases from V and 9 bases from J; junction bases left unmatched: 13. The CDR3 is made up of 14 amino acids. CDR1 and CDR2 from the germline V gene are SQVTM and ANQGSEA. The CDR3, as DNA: TGCAGCCATCAACTAGCGGGGTGGTTGGGTGAGCAGTTCTTC. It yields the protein CSHQLAGWLGEQFF.

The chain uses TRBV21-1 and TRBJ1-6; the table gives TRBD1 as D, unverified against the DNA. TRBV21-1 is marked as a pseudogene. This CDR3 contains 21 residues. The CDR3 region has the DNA TGTGCCAGCAGCAAAAACCTGGCGACAGTCCTGTTAGGTTTCTATAATTCACCCCTCCACTTT. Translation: CASSKNLATVLLGFYNSPLHF.

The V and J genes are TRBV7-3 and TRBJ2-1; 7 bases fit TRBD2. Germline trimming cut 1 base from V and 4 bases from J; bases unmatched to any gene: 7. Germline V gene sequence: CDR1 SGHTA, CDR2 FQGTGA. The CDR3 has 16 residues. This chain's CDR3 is CASSLNVGGIYNEQFF. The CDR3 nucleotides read TGTGCCAGCAGCTTAAATGTGGGAGGGATATACAATGAGCAGTTCTTC. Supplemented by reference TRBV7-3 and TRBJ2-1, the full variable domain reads GAGVSQTPSNKVTEKGKYVELRCDPISGHTALYWYRQSLGQGPEFLIYFQGTGAADDSGLPNDRFFAVRPEGSVSTLKIQRTERGDSAVYLCASSLNVGGIYNEQFFGPGTRLTVL.

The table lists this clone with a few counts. CDR3 coding DNA: TGTGCCAGCAGTTTAGGGGCAGTATCCTACGAGCAGTACTTC. It codes for CASSLGAVSYEQYF. The chain employs TRBV6-5 and TRBJ2-7; the D gene is possibly TRBD1 (5 bases). The CDR3 has 14 residues. CDR1 and CDR2 from the germline V gene are MNHEY and SVGAGI. V was shortened by 4 bases and J by 1 base, with 11 bases between the two germline ends.

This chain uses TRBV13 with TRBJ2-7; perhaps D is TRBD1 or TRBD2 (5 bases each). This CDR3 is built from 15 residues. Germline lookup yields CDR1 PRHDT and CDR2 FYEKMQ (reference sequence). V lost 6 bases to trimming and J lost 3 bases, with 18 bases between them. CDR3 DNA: TGTGCCAGCAGATTCGCCGGGACCCCCTACTACGAGCAGTACTTC. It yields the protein CASRFAGTPYYEQYF.

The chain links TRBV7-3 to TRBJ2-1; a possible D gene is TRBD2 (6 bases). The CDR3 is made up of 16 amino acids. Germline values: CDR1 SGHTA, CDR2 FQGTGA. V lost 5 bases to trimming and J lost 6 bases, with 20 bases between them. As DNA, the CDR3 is TGTGCCAGCAGCCCCACCCCCCAAGGGGAGGTCAATGAGCAGTTCTTC. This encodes CASSPTPQGEVNEQFF.

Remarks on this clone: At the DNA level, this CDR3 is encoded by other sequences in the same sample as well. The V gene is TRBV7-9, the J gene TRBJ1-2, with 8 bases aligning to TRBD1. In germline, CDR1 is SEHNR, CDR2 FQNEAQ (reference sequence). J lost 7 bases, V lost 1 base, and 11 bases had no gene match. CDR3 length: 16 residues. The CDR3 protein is CASSLVGTGISRGYTF. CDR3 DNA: TGTGCCAGCAGCTTAGTTGGGACAGGCATCTCGCGTGGCTACACCTTC. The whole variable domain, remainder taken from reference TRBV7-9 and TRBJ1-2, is DTGVSQNPRHKITKRGQNVTFRCDPISEHNRLYWYRQTLGQGPEFLTYFQNEAQLEKSRLLSDRFSAERPKGSFSTLEIQRTEQGDSAMYLCASSLVGTGISRGYTFGSGTRLTVV.

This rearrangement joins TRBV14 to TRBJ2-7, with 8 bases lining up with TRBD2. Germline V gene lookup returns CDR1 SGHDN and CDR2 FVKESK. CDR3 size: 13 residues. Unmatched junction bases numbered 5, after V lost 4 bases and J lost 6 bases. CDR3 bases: TGTGCCAGCAGCCTTGGACTAGCCTTCGAGCAGTACTTC. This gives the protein CASSLGLAFEQYF.

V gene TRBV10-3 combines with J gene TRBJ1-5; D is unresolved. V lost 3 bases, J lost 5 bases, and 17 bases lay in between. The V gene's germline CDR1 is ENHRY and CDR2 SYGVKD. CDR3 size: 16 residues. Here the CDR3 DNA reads TGTGCCATCAGTGATGAAAAACAGCTTGGGTATCAGCCCCAGCATTTT. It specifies CAISDEKQLGYQPQHF.

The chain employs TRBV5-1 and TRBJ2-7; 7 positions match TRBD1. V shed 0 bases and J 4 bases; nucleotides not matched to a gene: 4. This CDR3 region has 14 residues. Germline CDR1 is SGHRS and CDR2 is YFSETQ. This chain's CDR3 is CASSLGTGHYEQYF. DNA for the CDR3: TGCGCCAGCAGCTTGGGGACAGGACATTACGAGCAGTACTTC.

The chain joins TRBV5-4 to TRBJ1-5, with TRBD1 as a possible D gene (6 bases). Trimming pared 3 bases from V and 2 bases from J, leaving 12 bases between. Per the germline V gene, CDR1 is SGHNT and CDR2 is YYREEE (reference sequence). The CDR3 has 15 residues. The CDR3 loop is CASSSDGGRNQPQHF. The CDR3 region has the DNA TGTGCCAGCAGCTCCGACGGGGGCCGCAATCAGCCCCAGCATTTT.

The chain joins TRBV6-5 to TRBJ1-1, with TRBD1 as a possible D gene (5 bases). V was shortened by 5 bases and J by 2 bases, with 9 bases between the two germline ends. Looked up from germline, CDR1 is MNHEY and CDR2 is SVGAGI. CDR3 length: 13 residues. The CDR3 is CASSRDHNTEAFF. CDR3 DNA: TGTGCCAGCAGTCGGGACCACAACACTGAAGCTTTCTTT.

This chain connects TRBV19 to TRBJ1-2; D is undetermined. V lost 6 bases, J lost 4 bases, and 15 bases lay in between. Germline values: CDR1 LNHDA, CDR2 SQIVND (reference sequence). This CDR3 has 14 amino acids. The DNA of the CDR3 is TGTGCCAGTAGGCCGGATTGGGCTTTCTATGGCTACACCTTC. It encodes CASRPDWAFYGYTF.

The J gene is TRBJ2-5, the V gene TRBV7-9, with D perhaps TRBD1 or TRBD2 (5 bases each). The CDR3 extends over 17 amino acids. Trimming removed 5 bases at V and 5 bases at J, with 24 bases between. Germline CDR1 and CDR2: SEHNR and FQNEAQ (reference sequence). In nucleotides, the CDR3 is TGTGCCAGCAGCCTTCTGGTAGGATTCGGGGCGACGGAGACCCAGTACTTC. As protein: CASSLLVGFGATETQYF.

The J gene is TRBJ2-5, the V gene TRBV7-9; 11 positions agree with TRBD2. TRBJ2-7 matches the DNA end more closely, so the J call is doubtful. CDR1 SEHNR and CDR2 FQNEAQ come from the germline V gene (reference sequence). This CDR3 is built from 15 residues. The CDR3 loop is CASSPELAGVYEQYF. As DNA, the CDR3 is TGTGCCAGCAGCCCCGAACTAGCGGGAGTCTACGAGCAGTACTTC.